This passage covers 8 T cell receptor beta chains from one sample sequenced in a study of Graves' ophthalmopathy and Graves' hyperthyroidism. RNA transcripts were the source from which TCR beta CDR3 regions were amplified. First-round RT-PCR employed HTBI primers, with a second-round multiplex PCR after it. One entry per CDR3 protein results from TCRdb running MiXCR on the multiplex PCR reads. This repertoire shows 580,000 or so distinct CDR3 sequences, less than 45% found once; its top ten account for less than 4.5%. Sequenced material: peripheral blood or thyroid tissue (not recorded which). These receptors were taken from an adult man with Graves' hyperthyroidism.

This clonotype has at least ten counts. This chain uses TRBV5-1 with TRBJ2-7, with TRBD1 matching 7 bases. V lost 0 bases to trimming and J lost 6 bases; unmatched junction nucleotides: 6. Germline lookup yields CDR1 SGHRS and CDR2 YFSETQ. There are 14 residues in the CDR3. The DNA for the CDR3 is TGCGCCAGCAGCTTGGCGACAGGGTCGAGCGAGCAGTACTTC. Translated, it gives CASSLATGSSEQYF.

The rearrangement uses TRBV29-1 and TRBJ2-7; TRBD1 matches 11 bases. CDR1 is SQVTM, CDR2 ANQGSEA, per germline. This CDR3 is 12 amino acids long. V dropped 8 bases and J dropped 4; count of bases not matched to a gene: 4. The CDR3 DNA reads TGCAGCAGCCGGGACAGGGGGTACGAGCAGTACTTC. Its protein product is CSSRDRGYEQYF.

The chain employs TRBV12-3 or TRBV12-4 and TRBJ1-2; 8 bases match TRBD1. The CDR3 covers 16 residues. The ends lost 5 bases at V and 3 bases at J; junction bases unmatched: 11. The CDR3 sequence is CASSKIFRGLDYGYTF. In DNA form, the CDR3 reads TGTGCCAGCAGTAAAATCTTCAGGGGGCTGGACTATGGCTACACCTTC.

The chain uses TRBV27 and TRBJ2-7, with D unresolved. With 7 bases removed from V and 0 bases from J, the gap between germline ends came to 10 bases. Germline V lookup: CDR1 MNHEY, CDR2 SMNVEV (reference sequence). The length of the CDR3 is 13 residues. The DNA of the CDR3 is TGTGCCAGCAAAACAAGGGCCTCCTACGAGCAGTACTTC. Translation gives CASKTRASYEQYF.

The chain couples TRBV6-1 to TRBJ2-1; D not resolved. The DNA end is more similar to TRBJ2-7, so the J call may be wrong. Germline V gene lookup returns CDR1 MNHNS and CDR2 SASEGT. The CDR3 covers 13 residues. As DNA, the CDR3 is TGTGCCAGCCGTACCGAGGTGCGCAATGAGCAGTACTTC. Translating gives CASRTEVRNEQYF.

At least ten counts were recorded for this clonotype. The chain recombines TRBV12-3 or TRBV12-4 with TRBJ1-2; D not resolved. The CDR3 is 12 residues long. V was shortened by 6 bases and J by 4 bases, with 9 bases between the two germline ends. CDR3 loop: CASSVGPYGYTF. The CDR3 DNA sequence: TGTGCCAGCAGCGTAGGTCCCTATGGCTACACCTTC.

Ten or more counts support this clonotype. The rearrangement uses TRBV20-1 and TRBJ2-7, with a weak D call TRBD1 (5 bases). The CDR3 is 13 residues long. Germline V CDR1 and CDR2: DFQATT, SNEGSKA (reference sequence). V lost 6 bases and J 0 bases, leaving 12 bases between the germline ends. CDR3 region: CSAAQGVSYEQYF. For the CDR3, the DNA is TGCAGTGCGGCCCAAGGGGTCTCCTACGAGCAGTACTTC.

This chain connects TRBV7-9 to TRBJ1-2; D remains ambiguous. The V end lost 6 bases, the J end lost 5 bases, and 13 bases lay between the germline ends. The CDR3 consists of 13 residues. In germline, CDR1 is SEHNR, CDR2 FQNEAQ (reference sequence). CDR3 sequence: CASRMEHWYGYTF. As DNA, the CDR3 is TGTGCCAGCAGAATGGAGCACTGGTATGGCTACACCTTC.